This is a list of T cell receptor beta chains from one sample in a study of T cell repertoires in cytomegalovirus infection. TCRdb called the reads again in MiXCR, with one record for every CDR3 protein. Among approximately 130,000 distinct CDR3 sequences listed, roughly a quarter were seen once. Which antigens these TCRs recognize remains unknown. Input material: PBMCs, sequenced either directly or after in vitro stimulation (not recorded which). The source is a human donor in good health (CMV status not recorded). Some clones in this sample may be carry-over from other donors' samples. Each CDR3 is given with its conserved first and last residue. The order of the fields is J gene, clone size, V gene, D gene, CDR3 DNA, CDR3 protein. The D gene is left open where the match is weak. Clone size is given for some rows only: seen once, a few or many times, or a class if the clone is expanded.

j_gene: TRBJ1-3
abundance: -
v_gene: TRBV7-9
d_gene: -
CDR3nt: TGTGCCAGCAGCCCAAATCCTGGAAACACCATATATTTT
CDR3aa: CASSPNPGNTIYF

j_gene: TRBJ1-5
abundance: many
v_gene: TRBV7-2
d_gene: -
CDR3nt: TGTGCCAGCAGCCCACAGGGTGGCGGCAATCAGCCCCAGCATTTT
CDR3aa: CASSPQGGGNQPQHF

j_gene: TRBJ2-3
abundance: few
v_gene: TRBV6-6
d_gene: -
CDR3nt: TGTGCCAGCAGTTACGACCCGGGCCCAGATACGCAGTATTTT
CDR3aa: CASSYDPGPDTQYF

j_gene: TRBJ2-2
abundance: many
v_gene: TRBV7-2
d_gene: -
CDR3nt: TGTGCCAGCCGTCGGCCCGCGACCGGGGAGCTGTTTTTT
CDR3aa: CASRRPATGELFF

j_gene: TRBJ1-1
abundance: -
v_gene: TRBV30
d_gene: TRBD1
CDR3nt: TGTGCCGCTCGACAGGGGGTGTTCACTGAAGCTTTCTTT
CDR3aa: CAARQGVFTEAFF

j_gene: TRBJ2-2
abundance: few
v_gene: TRBV6-2/TRBV6-3
d_gene: TRBD1
CDR3nt: TGTGCCAGCAGTCCGTCAGACAGGGGGGATTCCGGGGAGCTGTTTTTT
CDR3aa: CASSPSDRGDSGELFF

j_gene: TRBJ2-2
abundance: few
v_gene: TRBV27
d_gene: -
CDR3nt: TGTGCCAGCAGTATCAGGGTTGATCACACCGGGGAGCTGTTTTTT
CDR3aa: CASSIRVDHTGELFF

j_gene: TRBJ1-1
abundance: few
v_gene: TRBV6-5
d_gene: -
CDR3nt: TGTGCCAGCAGTAATGGCGGCAGGGGTGGTTTAGCTTTCTTT
CDR3aa: CASSNGGRGGLAFF

j_gene: TRBJ2-1
abundance: many
v_gene: TRBV7-3
d_gene: TRBD2
CDR3nt: TGTGCCAGCAGCTTAGTTAGCGGGACTAGCAGAAACAATGAGCAGTTCTTC
CDR3aa: CASSLVSGTSRNNEQFF

j_gene: TRBJ1-5
abundance: few
v_gene: TRBV19
d_gene: -
CDR3nt: TGTGCCAGTACCGAAGGCGGGCGAGGGCGAGGGCAGCCCCAGCATTTT
CDR3aa: CASTEGGRGRGQPQHF

j_gene: TRBJ2-6
abundance: -
v_gene: TRBV12-3/TRBV12-4
d_gene: -
CDR3nt: TGTGCCAGCAGTTTTAGGGTCGGGGCCAACGTCCTGACTTTC
CDR3aa: CASSFRVGANVLTF

j_gene: TRBJ1-6
abundance: few
v_gene: TRBV6-6
d_gene: -
CDR3nt: TGTGCCGGAGCGAGGGACTCCTATAATTCACCCCTCCACTTT
CDR3aa: CAGARDSYNSPLHF